The source of this TCR beta chain is a study of CXCR3-negative and CXCR3-positive naive CD8 T cells. CD45RO-CCR7+CD27+CD95- defined naive CD8+ T cells. The germline V gene has CDR1 LGHDT and CDR2 YNNKEL (reference sequence). The CDR3 runs 11 residues. Turning to this clonotype: What it binds is not known.

Study observations and caveats: When CXCR3-positive naive cells were set against CXCR3-negative naive cells, the former had more hydrophobic TRB CDR3s. Naive subsets had comparable surface CD5; TCR strength was inferred from TRB CDR3 properties. With respect to TRBV-TRBJ usage, naive CXCR3-negative and CXCR3-positive cells were similar; memory differed.

All TRB cDNA libraries came from 5' RACE performed with UMI labels. TCRdb re-called the 5' RACE reads; one entry per CDR3 protein, DNA not given. Its clone listing holds about 130,000 distinct CDR3 sequences. The chain recombines TRBV3-1 with TRBJ1-6. The clonotype originates from a human donor in good health. Some clones in this sample may be carry-over from other donors' samples. The sequenced material came from naive CXCR3+ CD8+ T cells from blood. As to subset: CD45RO-CCR7+CD27+CD95- naive CD8+ T cells expressing CXCR3 (TNR3+). CDR3 amino acids: CASSQNSPLHF.